The 18 T cell receptor beta chains listed next were all sequenced from one sample in a study of CD8 T cells in ankylosing spondylitis. TCRdb used MiXCR to reprocess the 5' RACE reads, holding one entry per CDR3 protein. Of 50,000 or so distinct CDR3 sequences in the sample, 7.4% are singletons; the top ten hold 7.5% to 10%. Sequenced material: blood, either unsorted or a sorted T cell fraction (not recorded which). These receptors originate from a female donor with ankylosing spondylitis or in good health (not recorded which).

This clonotype was counted ten times or more. The J gene is TRBJ2-5, the V gene TRBV30; D is unclear. V gave up 0 bases and J gave up 2 bases, with 7 bases separating them. The CDR3 has 13 amino acids. Germline V gene data show CDR1 as GTSNPN and CDR2 as SVGIG (reference sequence). CDR3 nucleotides: TGTGCCTGGAGTGTAGGTCAGCAAGAGACCCAGTACTTC. Protein: CAWSVGQQETQYF.

This clonotype came up many times. This chain links TRBV5-1 with TRBJ2-5, with D unresolved. V was cut by 7 bases and J by 2 bases, with 6 bases left in between. The CDR3 runs 11 residues. The germline CDR1 and CDR2 sequences are SGHRS and YFSETQ. The CDR3 DNA reads TGCGCCAGCTCAGCGCAAGAGACCCAGTACTTC. Protein product: CASSAQETQYF.

This clonotype was detected many times. The chain has TRBV28 and TRBJ2-5; 8 bases match TRBD1. Germline V gene lookup returns CDR1 MDHEN and CDR2 SYDVKM. The V gene end was trimmed by 10 bases and the J gene end by 4 bases; junction bases not matched to a gene: 8. This CDR3 spans 13 amino acids. The CDR3 region is CATFQGAGETQYF. The CDR3 region has the DNA TGTGCCACCTTTCAGGGGGCCGGAGAGACCCAGTACTTC. Filled out from reference TRBV28 and TRBJ2-5, the complete variable domain reads DVKVTQSSRYLVKRTGEKVFLECVQDMDHENMFWYRQDPGLGLRLIYFSYDVKMKEKGDIPEGYSVSREKKERFSLILESASTNQTSMYLCATFQGAGETQYFGPGTRLLVL.

This clonotype was detected ten times or more. This rearrangement joins TRBV5-1 to TRBJ2-7, with TRBD1 as a possible D gene (5 bases). The CDR3 runs 14 residues. V was shortened by 9 bases and J by 3 bases, with 19 bases between the two germline ends. CDR1 and CDR2 from the germline V gene are SGHRS and YFSETQ. The CDR3 loop is CATKPGPTSYEQYV. CDR3 nucleotide sequence: TGCGCCACCAAACCAGGGCCCACGAGCTACGAGCAGTACGTC.

This clonotype has ten or more counts. This sequence joins TRBV6-4 and TRBJ2-1, with a tentative D call TRBD2 (6 bases). The ends were cut back, 0 bases at V and 0 bases at J, with 6 bases in the middle. Germline CDR1 reads MRHNA; CDR2 reads SNTAGT. This CDR3 comprises 15 residues. The CDR3 nucleotides read TGTGCCAGCAGTGACTCTAGCGGCTCCTACAATGAGCAGTTCTTC. Amino acids: CASSDSSGSYNEQFF.

Ten or more counts support this clonotype. V gene TRBV7-9 combines with J gene TRBJ2-5; the D gene is possibly TRBD1 (8 bases). Trimming removed 4 bases from V and 3 bases from J, with 15 bases in between. Germline-derived CDR1 and CDR2 are SEHNR and FQNEAQ (reference sequence). This CDR3 comprises 15 residues. The CDR3 protein is CASSWGGTGEETQYF. The CDR3 DNA reads TGTGCCAGCAGCTGGGGGGGGACAGGCGAAGAGACCCAGTACTTC.

This chain connects TRBV24-1 to TRBJ2-3, with D uncertain. With 2 bases removed from V and 5 bases from J, the gap between germline ends came to 4 bases. Germline V gives CDR1 KGHDR, CDR2 SFDVKD. This CDR3 comprises 12 residues. CDR3 loop: CATSDSGDTQYF. For the CDR3, the DNA is TGTGCCACCAGTGATTCCGGAGATACGCAGTATTTT.

The chain couples TRBV11-1 to TRBJ1-2; TRBD1 matches at 10 bases. This CDR3 region has 19 residues. Germline V gene lookup returns CDR1 SGHAT and CDR2 FQDESV (reference sequence). The V segment lost 8 bases and the J segment 1 base; nucleotides outside the gene matches: 19. CDR3 DNA: TGTGCCAGCGGCGGGACAGGGGAAAGTTCCCCATCCCATAACTATGGCTACACCTTC. Amino acid sequence: CASGGTGESSPSHNYGYTF.

This clonotype has ten or more counts. V gene TRBV7-2 combines with J gene TRBJ1-5, with TRBD1 matching over 8 bases. CDR3 length: 14 residues. V was clipped by 2 bases and J by 7 bases; unmatched bases: 4. The V gene's germline CDR1 is SGHTA and CDR2 FQGNSA. The CDR3 DNA reads as TGTGCCAGCAGCTTATGGACAGGGCACCAGCCCCAGCATTTT. This translates into CASSLWTGHQPQHF.

This clonotype was seen at least ten times. The V call is TRBV11-2, the J call TRBJ2-2, with 7 bases lining up with TRBD2. From germline, CDR1 is SGHAT and CDR2 FQNNGV. The J segment lost 1 base and the V segment lost 1 base, leaving 3 bases of the junction unmatched. This CDR3 has 16 residues. The CDR3 DNA reads as TGTGCCAGCAGCTTAGCTCCTAGCGGGAACACCGGGGAGCTGTTTTTT. Protein sequence: CASSLAPSGNTGELFF.

This clonotype was found many times. The chain is built from TRBV5-1 and TRBJ1-5; D is perhaps TRBD1 (6 bases). The V end was cut by 2 bases, the J end by 7 bases, with 13 bases between. CDR3 length: 14 residues. The germline V gene encodes CDR1 SGHRS and CDR2 YFSETQ. Here the CDR3 reads CASSFGRGGQPQHF. DNA of the CDR3: TGCGCCAGCAGCTTCGGCAGGGGTGGGCAGCCCCAGCATTTT.

In its sample, this clonotype was seen many times. The V and J genes are TRBV4-3 and TRBJ2-7; no clear D gene. The CDR3 runs 14 residues. Trimming cost V 1 base and J 3 bases, with 10 bases left between them. The germline gives CDR1 LGHNA, CDR2 YSLEER. This chain's CDR3 is CASSQGPRSYEQYF. CDR3 DNA sequence: TGCGCCAGCAGCCAAGGGCCTAGAAGCTACGAGCAGTACTTC.

In this sample, this clonotype turned up many times. V is TRBV5-1 and J is TRBJ1-1, with 7 bases fitting TRBD1. Germline trimming cut 4 bases from V and 5 bases from J; bases unmatched to any gene: 8. The CDR3 runs to 14 residues. Germline CDR1 is SGHRS and CDR2 is YFSETQ. The CDR3 bases are TGCGCCAGCAGCACAGGGACAGAGGGAACTGAAGCTTTCTTT. It yields the protein CASSTGTEGTEAFF.

This clonotype appeared many times. Sequence at one end of the junction differs from germline and may be a read error. In nucleotides, the CDR3 is TGCGCCAGCACCTTGGGGGACACTCGCTCTGGGGCCAACGTCCTGACTTTC. Translation: CASTLGDTRSGANVLTF. The chain links TRBV5-1 to TRBJ2-6; D might be TRBD1 (6 bases). The CDR3 contains 17 residues. CDR1 and CDR2 from the germline V gene are SGHRS and YFSETQ.

This clonotype came up once. The J gene is TRBJ2-1, the V gene TRBV5-5; perhaps D is TRBD1 or TRBD2 (5 bases each). V lost 8 bases, J lost 3 bases, and 15 bases lay in between. The CDR3 sequence is 14 residues long. Germline V gives CDR1 SGHKS, CDR2 YYEKEE (reference sequence). CDR3 sequence reads: CARGSGTNYNEQFF. The CDR3 nucleotides read TGTGCCAGGGGCTCCGGGACCAACTACAATGAGCAGTTCTTC.

The chain couples TRBV4-3 to TRBJ1-2; tentative D call: TRBD1 (5 bases). CDR1 LGHNA and CDR2 YSLEER come from the germline V gene. CDR3 size: 14 residues. Trimming stripped 0 bases from V and 4 bases from J, with 9 bases between. The chain's CDR3 is CASSQENRLYGYTF. As DNA, the CDR3 is TGCGCCAGCAGCCAAGAGAACAGGCTCTATGGCTACACCTTC.

In its sample, this clonotype was seen many times. J is TRBJ1-1 and V is TRBV11-2; D is unclear. V gave up 6 bases and J gave up 3 bases, with 14 bases separating them. Per germline, CDR1 SGHAT and CDR2 FQNNGV. The CDR3 spans 14 residues. CDR3 residues: CASRLVGGDTEAFF. In DNA form, the CDR3 reads TGTGCCAGCAGGCTAGTCGGCGGGGACACTGAAGCTTTCTTT.

This clonotype was seen repeatedly, ten times or more. The J gene is TRBJ2-7, the V gene TRBV6-1; TRBD1 agrees at 9 bases. The CDR3 is 14 residues long. The germline gives CDR1 MNHNS, CDR2 SASEGT. The ends lost 4 bases at V and 5 bases at J; junction bases unmatched: 6. The CDR3 DNA follows: TGTGCCAGCAGTGTATCCGGGACAGGGCACGAGCAGTACTTC. It translates to CASSVSGTGHEQYF.